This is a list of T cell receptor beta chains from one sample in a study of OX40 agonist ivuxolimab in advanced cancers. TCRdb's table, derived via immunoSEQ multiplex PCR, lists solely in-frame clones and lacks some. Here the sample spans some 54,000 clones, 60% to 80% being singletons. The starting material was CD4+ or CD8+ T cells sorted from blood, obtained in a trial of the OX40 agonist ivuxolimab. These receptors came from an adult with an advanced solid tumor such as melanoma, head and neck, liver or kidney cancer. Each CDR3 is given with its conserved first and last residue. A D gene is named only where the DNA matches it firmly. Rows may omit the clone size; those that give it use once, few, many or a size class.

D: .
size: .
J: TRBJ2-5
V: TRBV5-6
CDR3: CASSQWRVEETQYF
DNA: TGTGCCAGCAGCCAATGGAGGGTGGAAGAGACCCAGTACTTC

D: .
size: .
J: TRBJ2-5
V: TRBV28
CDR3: CASSLDPGDETQYF
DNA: TGTGCCAGCAGTTTAGATCCCGGGGACGAGACCCAGTACTTC

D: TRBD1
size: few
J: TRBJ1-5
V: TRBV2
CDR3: CASSPFSTGKQPQHF
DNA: TGTGCCAGCAGCCCCTTTTCGACAGGGAAACAGCCCCAGCATTTT

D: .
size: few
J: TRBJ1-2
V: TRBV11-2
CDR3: CASSYNRAPDGYTF
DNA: TGTGCCAGCAGCTATAACCGGGCCCCGGATGGCTACACCTTC

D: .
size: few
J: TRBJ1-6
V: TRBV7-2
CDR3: CASGRDGNSPLHF
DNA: TGTGCCAGCGGCCGGGATGGGAATTCACCCCTCCACTTT

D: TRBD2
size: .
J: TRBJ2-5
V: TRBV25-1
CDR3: CASRTSGSPETQYF
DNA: TGTGCCAGCAGGACTAGCGGGAGTCCAGAGACCCAGTACTTC

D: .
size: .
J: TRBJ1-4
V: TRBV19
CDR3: CASSSYRGVPTNEKLFF
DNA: TGTGCCAGTAGTAGCTATAGGGGAGTTCCAACTAATGAAAAACTGTTTTTT

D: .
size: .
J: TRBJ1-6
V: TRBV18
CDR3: CASSPLGSGAANSPLHF
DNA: TGTGCCAGCTCACCATTAGGTTCAGGGGCCGCCAATTCACCCCTCCACTTT

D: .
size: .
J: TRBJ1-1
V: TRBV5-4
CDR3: CATNGGDPRAANTEAFF
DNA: TGTGCCACCAACGGGGGGGACCCGAGGGCCGCGAACACTGAAGCTTTCTTT

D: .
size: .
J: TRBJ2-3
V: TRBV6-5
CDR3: CASSYPPEGSTDTQYF
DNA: TGTGCCAGCAGTTACCCCCCGGAGGGTAGCACAGATACGCAGTATTTT

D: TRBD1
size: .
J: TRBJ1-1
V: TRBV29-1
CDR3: CSARTGNMNTEAFF
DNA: TGCAGCGCCAGGACAGGAAATATGAACACTGAAGCTTTCTTT

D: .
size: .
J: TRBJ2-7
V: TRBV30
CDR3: CAWSQDRSPYEQYF
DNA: TGTGCCTGGAGCCAAGACAGGTCCCCCTACGAGCAGTACTTC

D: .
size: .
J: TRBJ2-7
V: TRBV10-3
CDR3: CAISEGYEQYF
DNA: TGTGCCATCAGTGAGGGGTACGAGCAGTACTTC

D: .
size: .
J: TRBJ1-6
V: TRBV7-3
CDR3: CASSLWTENSPLHF
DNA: TGTGCCAGCAGCCTATGGACTGAGAATTCACCCCTCCACTTT

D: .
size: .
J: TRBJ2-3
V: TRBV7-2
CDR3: CASSLARGVGTSTDTQYF
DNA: TGTGCCAGCAGCTTAGCGCGTGGGGTGGGGACTAGCACAGATACGCAGTATTTT

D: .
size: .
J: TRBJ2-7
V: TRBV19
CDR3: CASSMGGNLNYEQYF
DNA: TGTGCCAGTAGTATGGGAGGAAACCTTAACTACGAGCAGTACTTC

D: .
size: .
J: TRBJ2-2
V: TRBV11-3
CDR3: CASSEGAAGELFF
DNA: TGTGCCAGCAGTGAAGGGGCGGCCGGGGAGCTGTTTTTT

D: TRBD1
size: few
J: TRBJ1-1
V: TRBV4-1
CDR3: CASSQRKLGGTYEAFF
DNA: TGCGCCAGCAGCCAACGAAAATTAGGGGGCACCTATGAAGCTTTCTTT

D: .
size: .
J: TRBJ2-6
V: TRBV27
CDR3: CASRDQATGANVLTF
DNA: TGTGCCAGCAGAGACCAGGCAACTGGGGCCAACGTCCTGACTTTC

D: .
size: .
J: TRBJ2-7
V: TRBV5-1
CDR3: CASSLAATTYEQYF
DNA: TGCGCCAGCAGCTTGGCCGCCACGACCTACGAGCAGTACTTC

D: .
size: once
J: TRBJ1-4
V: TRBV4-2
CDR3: CASSLQVATNEKLFF
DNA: TGTGCCAGCAGCCTCCAGGTGGCAACTAATGAAAAACTGTTTTTT

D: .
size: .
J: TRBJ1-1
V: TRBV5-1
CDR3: CASSLWDKNTEAFF
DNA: TGCGCCAGCAGCTTGTGGGACAAGAACACTGAAGCTTTCTTT

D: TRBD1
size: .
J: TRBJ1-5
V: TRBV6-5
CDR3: CASRGGRDRGQPQHF
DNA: TGTGCCAGCAGGGGGGGGCGGGACAGGGGTCAGCCCCAGCATTTT

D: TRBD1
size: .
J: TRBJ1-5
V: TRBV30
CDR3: CAWTGGEWNQPQHF
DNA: TGTGCCTGGACAGGGGGCGAATGGAATCAGCCCCAGCATTTT

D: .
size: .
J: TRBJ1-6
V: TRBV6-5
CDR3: CASSSGRGLYNSPLHF
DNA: TGTGCCAGCAGTTCCGGCAGGGGTTTGTATAATTCACCCCTCCACTTT

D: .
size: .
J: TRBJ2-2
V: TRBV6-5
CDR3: CASSYKGAGTGELFF
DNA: TGTGCCAGCAGTTACAAGGGGGCGGGGACCGGGGAGCTGTTTTTT

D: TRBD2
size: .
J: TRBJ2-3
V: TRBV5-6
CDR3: CASSFTSGRVTDTQYF
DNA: TGTGCCAGCAGCTTTACTAGCGGGAGAGTCACAGATACGCAGTATTTT